The 4 T cell receptor beta chains below all came from one sample that was sequenced in a study of T cells expressing NK-cell markers. With the 5' RACE reads reprocessed, TCRdb shows one record per CDR3 protein and no DNA. Its table lists 160,000 or so distinct CDR3 sequences. Sequenced: blood T cells: a sorted CD56 or NKG2C T cell subset, CD4+ or CD8+ T cells, or bulk PBMC T cells (not recorded which). These receptors all stem from a woman between 18 and 75 years old in good health.

The CDR3: CASSLGGAVTDTQYF. V gene TRBV5-1 combines with J gene TRBJ2-3. The CDR3 is 15 residues long. CDR1 and CDR2 (germline): SGHRS, YFSETQ. Drawing the rest from reference TRBV5-1 and TRBJ2-3, the complete variable domain is KAGVTQTPRYLIKTRGQQVTLSCSPISGHRSVSWYQQTPGQGLQFLFEYFSETQRNKGNFPGRFSGRQFSNSRSEMNVSTLELGDSALYLCASSLGGAVTDTQYFGPGTRLTVL.

V gene TRBV27 combines with J gene TRBJ2-1; TCRdb gives TRBD1 as the D gene, but with no DNA this cannot be confirmed. The CDR3 runs to 12 residues. CDR1 and CDR2 from the germline V gene are MNHEY and SMNVEV (reference sequence). The CDR3 loop is CASRDRLNEQFF.

The genes are TRBV28 and TRBJ2-7; TCRdb returns TRBD2, unconfirmable since there is no DNA. There are 15 residues in the CDR3. Germline V gene lookup returns CDR1 MDHEN and CDR2 SYDVKM. CDR3 sequence: CASSFPSGLTYEQYF. Supplemented by reference TRBV28 and TRBJ2-7, the full variable domain reads DVKVTQSSRYLVKRTGEKVFLECVQDMDHENMFWYRQDPGLGLRLIYFSYDVKMKEKGDIPEGYSVSREKKERFSLILESASTNQTSMYLCASSFPSGLTYEQYFGPGTRLTVT.

The V and J genes are TRBV9 and TRBJ2-2; without DNA, the TCRdb call of TRBD1 cannot be checked. From germline, CDR1 is SGDLS and CDR2 YYNGEE. The CDR3 covers 15 residues. The CDR3 protein is CASSVGGVGAGELFF.